The TCR beta chain under discussion was sequenced for a study of radiation and T cells in renal cell carcinoma. Trimming stripped 10 bases from V and 0 bases from J, with 7 bases between. Germline V gene data show CDR1 as MNHEY and CDR2 as SVGAGI. The CDR3 contains 13 residues. The time point was: blood 2 weeks post-SBRT. Treatment here: 15 Gy SBRT to primary tumor, nephrectomy 4 weeks later. Assay used: immunoSEQ multiplex PCR; TCRdb lists only in-frame clones, some missing. The sample lists around 70,000 clones, around 76% seen once, with roughly 6% in the top ten. V and J are TRBV6-5 and TRBJ2-6; D uncertain. The sample in question was blood, obtained from a patient whose treatment included radiotherapy and nephrectomy. The receptor was derived from a man in his 60s with renal cell carcinoma. The CDR3 region has the DNA TGTGCCAAACCCCACTCTGGGGCCAACGTCCTGACTTTC. Translation gives CAKPHSGANVLTF.